This TCR beta chain was captured by sequencing in a study of monozygotic twins with inflammatory bowel disease. Study results and limitations: Compared with healthy twins, IBD patients shared fewer clonotypes with others, especially with disease activity. A reduction in TCRbeta diversity (inverse Simpson) was seen in IBD patients relative to healthy co-twins.

The germline gives CDR1 MGHRA, CDR2 YSYEKL. The CDR3 spans 16 residues. As to this clonotype: Its target is not known.

Amplification of TCRalpha and TCRbeta cDNA involved two nested PCRs that ran for roughly 17 and 9 cycles. TCRdb re-called the 5' RACE reads; one entry per CDR3 protein, DNA not given. The sample data list around 190,000 distinct CDR3 sequences. Sequencing input: blood. J is TRBJ2-7 and V is TRBV4-1; TCRdb indicates TRBD1, and absent DNA this call remains unverified. This sequence originates from a human donor with ulcerative colitis or Crohn's disease, or a healthy co-twin of an affected twin (not recorded which). CDR3 protein: CASSLGTGKMSYEQYF.